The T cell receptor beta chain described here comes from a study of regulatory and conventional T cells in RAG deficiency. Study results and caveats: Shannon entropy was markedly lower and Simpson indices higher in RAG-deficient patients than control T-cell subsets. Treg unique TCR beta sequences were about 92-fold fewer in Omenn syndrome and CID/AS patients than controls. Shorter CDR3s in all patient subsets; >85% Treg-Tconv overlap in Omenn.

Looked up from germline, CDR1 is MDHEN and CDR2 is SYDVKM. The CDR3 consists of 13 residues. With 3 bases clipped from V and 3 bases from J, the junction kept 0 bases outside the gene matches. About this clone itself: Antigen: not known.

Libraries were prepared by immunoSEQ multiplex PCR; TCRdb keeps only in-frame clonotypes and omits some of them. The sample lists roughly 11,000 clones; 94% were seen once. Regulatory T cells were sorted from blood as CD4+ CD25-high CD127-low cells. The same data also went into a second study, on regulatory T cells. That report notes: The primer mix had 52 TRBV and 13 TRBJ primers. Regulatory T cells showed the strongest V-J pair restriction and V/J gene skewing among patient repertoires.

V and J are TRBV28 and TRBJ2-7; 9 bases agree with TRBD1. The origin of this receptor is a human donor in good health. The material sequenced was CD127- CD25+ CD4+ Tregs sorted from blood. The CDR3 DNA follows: TGTGCCAGCAGTTTGGGACAGGGCTACGAGCAGTACTTC. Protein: CASSLGQGYEQYF.